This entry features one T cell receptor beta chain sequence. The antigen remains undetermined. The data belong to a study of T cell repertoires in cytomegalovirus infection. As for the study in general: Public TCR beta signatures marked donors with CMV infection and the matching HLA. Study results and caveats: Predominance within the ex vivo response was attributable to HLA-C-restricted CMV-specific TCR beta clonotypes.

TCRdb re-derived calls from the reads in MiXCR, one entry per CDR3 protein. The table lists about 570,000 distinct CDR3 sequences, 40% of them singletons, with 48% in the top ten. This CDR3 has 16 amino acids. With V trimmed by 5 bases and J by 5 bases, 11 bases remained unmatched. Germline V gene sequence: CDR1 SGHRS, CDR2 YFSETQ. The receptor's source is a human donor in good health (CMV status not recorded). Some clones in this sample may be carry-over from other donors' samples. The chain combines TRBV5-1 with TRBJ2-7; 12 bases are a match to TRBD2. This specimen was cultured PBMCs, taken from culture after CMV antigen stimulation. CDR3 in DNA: TGCGCCAGCAGGCCCGGACTAGCGGGAATCGGCCACGAGCAGTACTTC. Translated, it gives CASRPGLAGIGHEQYF.